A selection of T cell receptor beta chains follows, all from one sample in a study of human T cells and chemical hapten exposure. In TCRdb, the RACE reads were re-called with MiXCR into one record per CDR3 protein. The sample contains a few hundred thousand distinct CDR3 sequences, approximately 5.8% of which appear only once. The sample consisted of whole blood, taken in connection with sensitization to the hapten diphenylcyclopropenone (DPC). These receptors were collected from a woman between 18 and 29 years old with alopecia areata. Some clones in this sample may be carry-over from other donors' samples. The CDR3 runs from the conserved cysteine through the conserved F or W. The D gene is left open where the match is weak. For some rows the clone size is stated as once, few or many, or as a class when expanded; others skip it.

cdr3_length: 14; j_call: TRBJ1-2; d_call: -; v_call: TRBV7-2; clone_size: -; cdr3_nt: TGTGCCAGCATCCTCTCCGGGACTTACTATGGCTACACCTTC; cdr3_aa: CASILSGTYYGYTF
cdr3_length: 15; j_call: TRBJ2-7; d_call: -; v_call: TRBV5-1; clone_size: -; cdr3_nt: TGCGCCAGCAGCTTCACACCGGGACTGGAATACGAGCAGTACTTC; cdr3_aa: CASSFTPGLEYEQYF
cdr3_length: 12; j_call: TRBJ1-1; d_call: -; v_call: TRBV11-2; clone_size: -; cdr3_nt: TGTGCCAGCAGTACTTCAGGTCACGAAGCTTTCTTT; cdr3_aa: CASSTSGHEAFF
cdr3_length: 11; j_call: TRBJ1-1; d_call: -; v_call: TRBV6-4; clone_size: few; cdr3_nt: TGTGCCAGCAGTGAATTTGGGAAAGCTTTCTTT; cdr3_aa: CASSEFGKAFF
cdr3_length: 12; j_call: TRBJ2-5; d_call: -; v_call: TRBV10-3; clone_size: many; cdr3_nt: TGTGCCATCAGGTCGGAAGAAGAGACCCAGTACTTC; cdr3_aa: CAIRSEEETQYF
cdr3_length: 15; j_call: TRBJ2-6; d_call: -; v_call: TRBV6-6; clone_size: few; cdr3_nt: TGTGGTACGGGTCCGGATAACTCTGGGGCCAACGTCCTGACTTTC; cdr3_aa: CGTGPDNSGANVLTF
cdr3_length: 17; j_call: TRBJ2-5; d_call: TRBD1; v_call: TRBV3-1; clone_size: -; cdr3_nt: TGTGCCAGCAGCCAAGATCCCCTTACACAGGGGCGAGAGACCCAGTACTTC; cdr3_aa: CASSQDPLTQGRETQYF
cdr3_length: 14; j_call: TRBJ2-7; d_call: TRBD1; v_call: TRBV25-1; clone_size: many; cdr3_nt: TGTGCCAGCAGTGAAGATTACAGGGGCCACGAGCAGTACTTC; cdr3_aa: CASSEDYRGHEQYF
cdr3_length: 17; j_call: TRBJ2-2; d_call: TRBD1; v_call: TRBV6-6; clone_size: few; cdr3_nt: TGTGCCAGCAGTTATTGGGTTGGACAGGGAAGAGCCGGGGAGCTGTTTTTT; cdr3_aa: CASSYWVGQGRAGELFF
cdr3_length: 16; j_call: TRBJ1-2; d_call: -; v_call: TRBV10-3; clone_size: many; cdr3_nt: TGTGCCATCAGTGAGAAGATCTTCGGCCAACCCTATGGCTACACCTTC; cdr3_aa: CAISEKIFGQPYGYTF
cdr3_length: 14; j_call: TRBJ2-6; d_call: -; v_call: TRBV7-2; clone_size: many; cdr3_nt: TGTGCCAGCAGGCCGGACTCTGGGGCCAACGTCCTGACTTTC; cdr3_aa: CASRPDSGANVLTF
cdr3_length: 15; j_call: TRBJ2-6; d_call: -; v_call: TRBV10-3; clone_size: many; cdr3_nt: TGTGCCTCAAAGTATGGGTACTCTGGGGCCAACGTCCTGACTTTC; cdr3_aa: CASKYGYSGANVLTF
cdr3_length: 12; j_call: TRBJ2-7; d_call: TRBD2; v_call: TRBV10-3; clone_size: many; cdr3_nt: TGTGCCACGGGACTAGCGGGGCACGAGCAGTACTTC; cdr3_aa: CATGLAGHEQYF
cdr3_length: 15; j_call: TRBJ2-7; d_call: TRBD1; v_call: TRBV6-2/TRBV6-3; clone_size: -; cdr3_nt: TGTGCCAGCAAACGGGAACGGCAGGGGGAAGACGAGCAGTACTTC; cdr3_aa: CASKRERQGEDEQYF
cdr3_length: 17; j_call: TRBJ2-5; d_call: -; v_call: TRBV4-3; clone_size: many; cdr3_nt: TGCGCCAGCAGCCCGGGGGCGGTCGGCGGCGCCCAAGAGACCCAGTACTTC; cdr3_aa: CASSPGAVGGAQETQYF
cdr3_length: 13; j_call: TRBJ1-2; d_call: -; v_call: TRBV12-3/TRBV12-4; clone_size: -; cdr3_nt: TGTGCCAGCAGTTTTTCGGGAACCTATGGCTACACCTTC; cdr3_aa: CASSFSGTYGYTF
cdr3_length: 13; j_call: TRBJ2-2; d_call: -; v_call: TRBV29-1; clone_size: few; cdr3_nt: TGCAGCGTTGATAAGCAGGAGACCGGGGAGCTGTTTTTT; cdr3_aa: CSVDKQETGELFF
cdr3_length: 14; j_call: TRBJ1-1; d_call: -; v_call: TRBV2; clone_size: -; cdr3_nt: TGTGCCAGCAGCGTAGACGGGGGAGCGACTGAAGCTTTCTTT; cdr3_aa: CASSVDGGATEAFF
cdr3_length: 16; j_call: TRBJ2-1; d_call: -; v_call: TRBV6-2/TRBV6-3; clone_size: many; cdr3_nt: TGTGCCAGCACCACTTTGAGGGGAAGCTCCTACAATGAGCAGTTCTTC; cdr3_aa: CASTTLRGSSYNEQFF
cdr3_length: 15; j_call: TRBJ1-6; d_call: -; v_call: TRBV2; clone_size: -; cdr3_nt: TGTGCCAGCAGTCCTACTACAGGGTCCGGTTCACCCCTCCACTTT; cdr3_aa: CASSPTTGSGSPLHF
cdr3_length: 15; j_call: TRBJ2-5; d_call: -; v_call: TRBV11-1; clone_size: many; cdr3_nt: TGTGCCAGCAGCCAGACCGGGACGGTCCAAGAGACCCAGTACTTC; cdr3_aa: CASSQTGTVQETQYF
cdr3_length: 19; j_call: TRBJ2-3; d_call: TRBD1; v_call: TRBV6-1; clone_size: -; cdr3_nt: TGTGCCAGCAGTGAAGCGCGAAGGACAGGGATAACTAGCACAGATACGCAGTATTTT; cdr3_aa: CASSEARRTGITSTDTQYF
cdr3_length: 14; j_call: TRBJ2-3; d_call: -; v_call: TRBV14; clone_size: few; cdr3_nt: TGTGCCAGCAGCCAAGACCACTTCACAGATACGCAGTATTTT; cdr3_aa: CASSQDHFTDTQYF
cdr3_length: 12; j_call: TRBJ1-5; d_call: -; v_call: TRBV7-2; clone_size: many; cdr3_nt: TGTGCCAGCAGTAAACCCAATCAGCCCCAGCATTTT; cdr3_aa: CASSKPNQPQHF
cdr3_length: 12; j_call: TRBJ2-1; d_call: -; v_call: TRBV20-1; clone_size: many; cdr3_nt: TGCAGTGCTAGCGGACGGACCGAGAGGCAGTTCTTC; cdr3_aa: CSASGRTERQFF
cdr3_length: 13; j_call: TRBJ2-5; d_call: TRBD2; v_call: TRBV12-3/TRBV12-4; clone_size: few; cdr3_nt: TGTGCCAGCAGTCGACTAGCGGGGCCGACCCAGTACTTC; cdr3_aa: CASSRLAGPTQYF
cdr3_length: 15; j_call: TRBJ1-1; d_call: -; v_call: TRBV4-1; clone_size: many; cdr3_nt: TGCGCCAGCAGCCAAGATCCCGGTACAGGGAGGGGAGCTTTCTTT; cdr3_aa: CASSQDPGTGRGAFF
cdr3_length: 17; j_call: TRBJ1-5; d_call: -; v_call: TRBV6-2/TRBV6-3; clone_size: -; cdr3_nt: TGTGCCAGCACCCCGGGATGGGTAGGCCCGCCCCATCAGCCCCAGCATTTT; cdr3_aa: CASTPGWVGPPHQPQHF
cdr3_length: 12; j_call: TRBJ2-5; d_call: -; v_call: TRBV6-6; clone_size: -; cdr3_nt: TGTGCCAGCAGTTACCCAAGAGAGACCCAGTACTTC; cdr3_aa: CASSYPRETQYF
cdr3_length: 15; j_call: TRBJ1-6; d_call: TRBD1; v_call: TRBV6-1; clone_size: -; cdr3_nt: TGTGCCAGCACCGGGGACAGGGGGCTATGGTCACCCCTCCACTTT; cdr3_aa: CASTGDRGLWSPLHF
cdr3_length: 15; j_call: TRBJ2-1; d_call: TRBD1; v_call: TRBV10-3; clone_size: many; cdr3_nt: TGTGCCATCAGTGATCAGGGACAGCCAGGGAATGAGCAGTTCTTC; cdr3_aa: CAISDQGQPGNEQFF
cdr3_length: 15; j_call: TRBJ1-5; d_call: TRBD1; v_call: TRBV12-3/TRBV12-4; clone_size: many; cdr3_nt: TGTGCCAGCAGTTTAATGGGACAGAGCAATCAGCCCCAGCATTTT; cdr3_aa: CASSLMGQSNQPQHF
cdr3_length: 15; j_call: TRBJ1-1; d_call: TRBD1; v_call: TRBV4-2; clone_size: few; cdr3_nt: TGTGCCAGCAGCCAGGCCGGGACAGGGAGTACTGAAGCTTTCTTT; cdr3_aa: CASSQAGTGSTEAFF
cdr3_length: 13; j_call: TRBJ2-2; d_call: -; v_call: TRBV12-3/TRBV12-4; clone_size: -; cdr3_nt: TGTGCCAGCAGTAGGGTGGAGACCGGGGAGCTGTTTTTT; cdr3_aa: CASSRVETGELFF
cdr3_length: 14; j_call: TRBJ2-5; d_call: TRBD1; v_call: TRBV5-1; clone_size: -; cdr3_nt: TGCGCCAGCAGCTTGGCGACAGGGTCCGGGACCCAGTACTTC; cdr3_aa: CASSLATGSGTQYF
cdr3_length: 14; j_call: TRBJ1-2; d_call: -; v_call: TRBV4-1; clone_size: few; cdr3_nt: TGCGCCAGCAGCCAAGGCTGGGGGGCTCATGGCTACACCTTC; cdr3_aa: CASSQGWGAHGYTF
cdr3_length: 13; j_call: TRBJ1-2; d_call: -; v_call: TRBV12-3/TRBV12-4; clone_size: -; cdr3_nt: TGTGCCAGCAGTTTGAACGGGGCGGGTGGCTACACCTTC; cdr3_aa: CASSLNGAGGYTF
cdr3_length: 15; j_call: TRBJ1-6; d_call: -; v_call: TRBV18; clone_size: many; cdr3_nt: TGTGCCAGCTCAGGGTACGGGACCGAGGATTCACCCCTCCACTTT; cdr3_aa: CASSGYGTEDSPLHF
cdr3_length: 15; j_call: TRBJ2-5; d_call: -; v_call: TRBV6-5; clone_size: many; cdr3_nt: TGTGCCAGCAGTTATTCCATCCAGGGAGGAAAGACCCAGTACTTC; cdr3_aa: CASSYSIQGGKTQYF
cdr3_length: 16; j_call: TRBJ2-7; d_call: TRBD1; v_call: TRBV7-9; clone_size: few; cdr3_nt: TGTGCCAGCAGCCCTGGACAGGGCCTCTCCTCCTACGAGCAGTACTTC; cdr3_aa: CASSPGQGLSSYEQYF
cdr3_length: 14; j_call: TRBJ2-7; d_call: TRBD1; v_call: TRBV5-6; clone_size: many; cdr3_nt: TGTGCCAGCAGCTTGGCCGGGACAGGGGCCGGCGGGTACTTC; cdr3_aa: CASSLAGTGAGGYF
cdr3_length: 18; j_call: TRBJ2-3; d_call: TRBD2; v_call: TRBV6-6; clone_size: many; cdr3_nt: TGTGCCAGCAGTTATACTAGCGGGGGGGTGAGGAGCACAGATACGCAGTATTTT; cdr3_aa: CASSYTSGGVRSTDTQYF
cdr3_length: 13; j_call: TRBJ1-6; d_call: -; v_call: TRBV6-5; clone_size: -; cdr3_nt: TGTGCCAGCGGTCCTCAGCTAAATTCACCCCTCCACTTT; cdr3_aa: CASGPQLNSPLHF
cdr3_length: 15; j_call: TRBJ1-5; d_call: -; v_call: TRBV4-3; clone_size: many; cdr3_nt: TGCGCCAGCAGCCAAGATAAAGATAGCAATCAGCCCCAGCATTTT; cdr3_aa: CASSQDKDSNQPQHF
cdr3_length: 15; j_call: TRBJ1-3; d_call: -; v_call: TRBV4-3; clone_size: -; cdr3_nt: TGCGCCAGCAGCCAAGATAGGCCCGCCGGAAACACCATATATTTT; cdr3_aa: CASSQDRPAGNTIYF
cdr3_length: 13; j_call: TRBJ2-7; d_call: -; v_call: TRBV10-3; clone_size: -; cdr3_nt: TGTGCCATCAAACCGGGGGCGCCTAGCGAGCAGTACTTC; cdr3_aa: CAIKPGAPSEQYF
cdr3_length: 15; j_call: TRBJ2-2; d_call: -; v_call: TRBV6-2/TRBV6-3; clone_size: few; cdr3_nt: TGTGCCAGCAGTTCGGGGACCAAGAACACCGGGGAGCTGTTTTTT; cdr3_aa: CASSSGTKNTGELFF